The 24 T cell receptor beta chains reported below all come from one sample, sequenced in a study of TIL therapy for anti-PD-1-resistant metastatic lung cancer. This was the immunoSEQ v3 assay. Sequencing used immunoSEQ multiplex PCR; TCRdb keeps in-frame clones, though not all of them. The sample lists about 60,000 clones, around 86% occurring once. The time point: pre-treatment sample, taken before nivolumab and TIL therapy. Source: blood, taken at baseline. The receptor source for this set is a person aged 25 to 85 with non-small cell lung cancer.

The chain employs TRBV3-1 (or the pseudogene TRBV3-2) and TRBJ2-2; D is uncertain. Trimming removed 4 bases at V and 4 bases at J, with 1 base between. Germline CDR1 and CDR2: LGHDT and YNNKEL (reference sequence). The CDR3 length is 11 residues. For the CDR3, the DNA is TGTGCCAGCAGCCGCACCGGGGAGCTGTTTTTT. Protein: CASSRTGELFF.

The chain carries TRBV4-1 and TRBJ2-7, with D unresolved. The CDR3 runs 14 residues. V shed 1 base and J shed 1 base, with 8 bases lying between them. CDR1 and CDR2 from the germline V gene are MGHRA and YSYEKL. CDR3 loop: CASSQGAYSYEQYF. The DNA for the CDR3 is TGCGCCAGCAGCCAAGGCGCCTATTCCTACGAGCAGTACTTC.

This chain links TRBV6-5 with TRBJ2-7; perhaps TRBD1 as D (6 bases). Germline-derived CDR1 and CDR2 are MNHEY and SVGAGI. The V end was cut by 5 bases, the J end by 3 bases, with 17 bases between. The CDR3 covers 15 residues. The CDR3, as DNA: TGTGCCAGCAGTCCCTCGTGGACAGAGAGCTACGAGCAGTACTTC. Protein sequence: CASSPSWTESYEQYF.

The chain links TRBV6-1 to TRBJ1-5; no clear D gene. The CDR3 is 13 residues long. V shed 2 bases and J shed 1 base, with 3 bases lying between them. From germline, CDR1 is MNHNS and CDR2 SASEGT. The CDR3: CASSESSNQPQHF. CDR3 bases: TGTGCCAGCAGTGAATCAAGCAATCAGCCCCAGCATTTT.

The chain links TRBV7-9 to TRBJ2-7; 7 bases line up with TRBD1. Germline CDR1 is SEHNR and CDR2 is FQNEAQ (reference sequence). Losses at the gene ends were 5 bases for V and 4 bases for J; bases not matched to a gene: 8. The CDR3 consists of 14 residues. CDR3 DNA: TGTGCCAGCAGCCGACAGGGTTGGACTTACGAGCAGTACTTC. Its protein is CASSRQGWTYEQYF.

This clone appeared once. The J gene is TRBJ2-7, the V gene TRBV5-1; TRBD2 matches 10 bases. From germline, CDR1 is SGHRS and CDR2 YFSETQ. The CDR3 sequence is 16 residues long. V gave up 0 bases and J gave up 0 bases; unmatched junction bases: 3. CDR3 sequence (DNA): TGCGCCAGCAGCTTGGATTGGACTAGCGGCTCCTACGAGCAGTACTTC. Its protein is CASSLDWTSGSYEQYF.

This clone was observed a single time. The chain is built from TRBV20-1 and TRBJ1-1, with D uncertain. Germline V gene lookup returns CDR1 DFQATT and CDR2 SNEGSKA (reference sequence). The V and J ends lost 5 bases and 4 bases respectively, with 8 bases between them. This CDR3 region has 11 residues. CDR3 sequence reads: CSAPGITEAFF. The CDR3 DNA reads TGCAGTGCTCCTGGCATCACTGAAGCTTTCTTT.

V usage is TRBV30 and J usage is TRBJ1-2, with 8 bases aligning to TRBD1. The length of the CDR3 is 15 residues. After removal of 3 bases from V and 7 bases from J, the junction contained 13 bases not matched to a gene. CDR1 and CDR2 from the germline V gene are GTSNPN and SVGIG (reference sequence). For the CDR3, the DNA is TGTGCCTGGAGGACTTCATACAGGGGGGGCGGTGGCTACACCTTC. It yields the protein CAWRTSYRGGGGYTF.

The DNA of the CDR3 is TGTGCCAGCAGCACACCGCCTACAGGGGCGCTCACTGAAGCTTTCTTT. This sequence encodes CASSTPPTGALTEAFF. The chain is built from TRBV5-6 and TRBJ1-1, with TRBD1 matching 7 bases. This CDR3 has 16 amino acids. Unmatched junction bases numbered 13, after V lost 4 bases and J lost 4 bases. Looked up from germline, CDR1 is SGHDT and CDR2 is YYEEEE.

The V and J genes are TRBV5-1 and TRBJ2-7; D tentatively reads TRBD1 or TRBD2 (5 bases each). Germline-derived CDR1 and CDR2 are SGHRS and YFSETQ. There are 15 residues in the CDR3. The V end was cut by 1 base, the J end by 0 bases, with 11 bases between. The CDR3 loop reads CASSLRQGDSYEQYF. In DNA, the CDR3 is TGCGCCAGCAGCTTGCGGCAGGGAGACTCCTACGAGCAGTACTTC.

The rearrangement links TRBV27 to TRBJ1-4, with 10 bases lining up with TRBD1. Germline CDR1 reads MNHEY; CDR2 reads SMNVEV (reference sequence). CDR3 size: 16 residues. The V and J ends lost 8 bases and 10 bases, in that order; junction bases with no gene match: 16. The CDR3 coding sequence is TGTGCCAGCCGTGCCCGGACAGGGGGAGGCCGTGGAAAACTGTTTTTT. It yields the protein CASRARTGGGRGKLFF.

This chain connects TRBV10-1 to TRBJ2-1, with 13 positions matching TRBD2. The V and J ends lost 7 bases and 0 bases, in that order; junction bases with no gene match: 12. CDR1 is WNHNN and CDR2 is SYGVQD in the germline V gene (reference sequence). The CDR3 runs to 19 residues. This CDR3 is CASNSGTSGTPSSYNEQFF. CDR3 DNA sequence: TGCGCCAGCAATTCCGGGACTAGCGGGACTCCCAGCTCCTACAATGAGCAGTTCTTC.

The gene calls are TRBV5-4 and TRBJ2-3; tentative D call: TRBD1 (6 bases). The CDR3 length is 14 residues. Germline-derived CDR1 and CDR2 are SGHNT and YYREEE (reference sequence). Trimming pared 0 bases from V and 6 bases from J, leaving 11 bases between. CDR3 residues: CASSLGQGRDTQYF. CDR3 nucleotide sequence: TGTGCCAGCAGCTTGGGGCAGGGGCGGGATACGCAGTATTTT.

The chain has TRBV7-8 and TRBJ1-1; D is perhaps TRBD1 (6 bases). V lost 1 base and J 6 bases, leaving 9 bases between the germline ends. CDR1 and CDR2 from the germline V gene are SGHVS and FQNEAQ. CDR3 length equals 13 residues. The chain's CDR3 is CASSLDRVAEAFF. CDR3 DNA sequence: TGTGCCAGCAGCTTAGACAGGGTCGCTGAAGCTTTCTTT.

This chain joins TRBV3-1 (or the pseudogene TRBV3-2) and TRBJ1-1; no clear D. Germline assignment: CDR1 LGHDT and CDR2 YNNKEL (reference sequence). The CDR3 is 14 amino acids. The V end lost 2 bases, the J end lost 5 bases, and 12 bases lay between the germline ends. The CDR3 DNA reads as TGTGCCAGCAGCCAAATTCTCCCAAGAACTGAAGCTTTCTTT. Its protein is CASSQILPRTEAFF.

The DNA of the CDR3 is TGTGCCAGCAGCTTGGGAGGCAGCACTGAAGCTTTCTTT. Amino acid sequence: CASSLGGSTEAFF. This rearrangement joins TRBV5-4 to TRBJ1-1; no reliable D call. V dropped 0 bases and J dropped 4 bases, with 7 bases sitting between them. The CDR3 is made up of 13 amino acids. Germline CDR1 and CDR2: SGHNT and YYREEE (reference sequence). The full variable domain, completed using reference TRBV5-4 and TRBJ1-1, is ETGVTQSPTHLIKTRGQQVTLRCSSQSGHNTVSWYQQALGQGPQFIFQYYREEENGRGNFPPRFSGLQFPNYSSELNVNALELDDSALYLCASSLGGSTEAFFGQGTRLTVV.

The CDR3 nucleotides read TGTGCCAGCAGCCGGACAGGGTTCAATCAGCCCCAGCATTTT. This sequence encodes CASSRTGFNQPQHF. The rearrangement joins TRBV7-2 to TRBJ1-5; 8 bases are a match to TRBD1. The CDR3 loop spans 14 amino acids. J was trimmed by 3 bases and V by 5 bases; bases with no gene match: 3. Germline CDR1 and CDR2: SGHTA and FQGNSA.

The gene calls are TRBV19 and TRBJ2-3; perhaps TRBD2 as D (7 bases). This CDR3 has 20 amino acids. The germline CDR1 and CDR2 sequences are LNHDA and SQIVND (reference sequence). The CDR3 DNA follows: TGTGTCTCCAGTAATGAAGGGAATCTTTTTGGGGGGGGCAGGACAGATACGCAGTATTTT. This sequence encodes CVSSNEGNLFGGGRTDTQYF.

The chain links TRBV28 to TRBJ1-5; 9 nucleotides match TRBD1. CDR1 and CDR2 from the germline V gene are MDHEN and SYDVKM. This CDR3 has 19 amino acids. V lost 5 bases, J lost 2 bases, and 16 bases stayed unmatched. CDR3 nucleotide sequence: TGTGCCAGCAGTCATCCCCCCGGGACAGGGAATCTTGGCAATCAGCCCCAGCATTTT. Translation gives CASSHPPGTGNLGNQPQHF.

V usage is TRBV7-3 and J usage is TRBJ2-3, with 10 bases fitting TRBD2. CDR3 length: 15 amino acids. V was clipped by 5 bases and J by 4 bases; unmatched bases: 6. The germline V gene encodes CDR1 SGHTA and CDR2 FQGTGA. DNA of the CDR3: TGTGCCAGCAGCGGAAGCCTAGCGGGAGCAGATACGCAGTATTTT. Amino acids: CASSGSLAGADTQYF.

The chain is built from TRBV5-6 and TRBJ2-7; D remains unclear. This CDR3 region has 13 residues. The V and J ends lost 0 bases and 7 bases respectively, with 11 bases between them. The germline gives CDR1 SGHDT, CDR2 YYEEEE. The CDR3 nucleotides are TGTGCCAGCAGCTTGGATGGATCGGGTGAGCAGTACTTC. The encoded protein is CASSLDGSGEQYF. Full variable domain (rest looked up from reference TRBV5-6 and TRBJ2-7): DAGVTQSPTHLIKTRGQQVTLRCSPKSGHDTVSWYQQALGQGPQFIFQYYEEEERQRGNFPDRFSGHQFPNYSSELNVNALLLGDSALYLCASSLDGSGEQYFGPGTRLTVT.

This sequence joins TRBV18 and TRBJ1-4, with D possibly TRBD1 on 6 matching bases. The V gene lost 1 base and the J gene lost 6 bases, with 9 bases spanning the gap. Germline V gives CDR1 KGHSH, CDR2 LQKENI. This CDR3 region has 14 residues. The CDR3 sequence: CASSPRPGDEKLFF. CDR3 sequence (DNA): TGTGCCAGCTCACCACGTCCAGGGGATGAAAAACTGTTTTTT.

J is TRBJ1-5 and V is TRBV18, with D possibly being TRBD1 (6 bases). Germline loops: CDR1 KGHSH, CDR2 LQKENI. V gave up 6 bases and J gave up 3 bases, with 12 bases separating them. CDR3 size: 14 residues. The CDR3 nucleotides are TGTGCCAGCTCCCTCGGACAGTCCAATCAGCCCCAGCATTTT. It is translated as CASSLGQSNQPQHF.

This clone was picked up one time. The chain has TRBV19 and TRBJ2-5; 9 bases map to TRBD2. CDR1 and CDR2 (germline): LNHDA, SQIVND (reference sequence). This CDR3 region has 15 residues. Trimming at V came to 2 bases and at J to 3 bases, leaving 4 bases not matched to a gene. The CDR3 reads CASSIPASGKETQYF. As DNA, the CDR3 is TGTGCCAGTAGTATACCGGCTAGCGGGAAAGAGACCCAGTACTTC.